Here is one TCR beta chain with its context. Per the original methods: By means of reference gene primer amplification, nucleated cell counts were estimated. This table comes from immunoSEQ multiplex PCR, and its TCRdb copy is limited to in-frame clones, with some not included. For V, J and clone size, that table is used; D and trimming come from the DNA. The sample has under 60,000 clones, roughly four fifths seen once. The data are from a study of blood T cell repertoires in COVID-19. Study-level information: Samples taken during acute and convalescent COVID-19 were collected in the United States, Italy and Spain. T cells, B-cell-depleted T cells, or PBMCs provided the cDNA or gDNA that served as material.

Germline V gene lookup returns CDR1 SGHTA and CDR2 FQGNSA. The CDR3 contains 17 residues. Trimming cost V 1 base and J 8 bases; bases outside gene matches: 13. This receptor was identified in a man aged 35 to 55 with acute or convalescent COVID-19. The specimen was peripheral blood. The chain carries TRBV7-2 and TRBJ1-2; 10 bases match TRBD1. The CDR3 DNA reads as TGTGCCAGCAGCTTAGGCGGGACAGGGGTAAAAGGATCGGGCTACACCTTC. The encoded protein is CASSLGGTGVKGSGYTF.